What follows are 17 T cell receptor beta chains derived from one specimen sequenced in a study of glioma-infiltrating T cells. Amplification of TCR alpha and beta CDR3 regions from RNA used iRepertoire nested multiplex PCR. Using its own MiXCR run on the multiplex PCR reads, TCRdb lists one record per CDR3 protein. The sample yields about 180,000 distinct CDR3 sequences, under 55% seen once. Sequences were obtained from glioma tissue, nonneoplastic brain tissue, or PBMCs (not recorded which). The source of these receptors is a human donor with low-grade glioma or glioblastoma, undergoing nonglioma brain surgery, or in good health (not recorded which).

Many counts were recorded for this clonotype. CDR3 DNA sequence: TGTGCCAGCAGTGTTGCCGTGACTAGTTCAGATACGCAGTATTTT. It yields the protein CASSVAVTSSDTQYF. The rearrangement links TRBV2 to TRBJ2-3; D may be TRBD2 (6 bases). V was clipped by 4 bases and J by 4 bases, with 15 bases between them. From germline, CDR1 is SNHLY and CDR2 FYNNEI. The CDR3 spans 15 residues.

In its sample, this clonotype was seen many times. The V and J genes are TRBV12-3 or TRBV12-4 and TRBJ2-3, with 7 bases identical to TRBD1. CDR3 length: 15 amino acids. The J segment lost 6 bases and the V segment lost 5 bases, leaving 11 bases of the junction unmatched. CDR3 loop: CASSPMGQKGDTQYF. In DNA, the CDR3 is TGTGCCAGCAGTCCTATGGGACAGAAGGGTGATACGCAGTATTTT.

A remark on this clonotype: The final CDR3 position lacks the conserved phenylalanine or tryptophan, pointing to a likely read error. The chain couples TRBV7-3 to TRBJ2-1, with a tentative D call TRBD1 (6 bases). The CDR3 is 15 amino acids. Germline V CDR1 and CDR2: SGHTA, FQGTGA. V lost 2 bases to trimming and J lost 8 bases, with 16 bases between them. CDR3 nucleotide sequence: TGTGCCAGCAGCTTAGCCCCAGGGGTGGCACATGAGCAGTTCCTC. Translated: CASSLAPGVAHEQFL.

This clonotype was recorded many times. The J gene is TRBJ2-1, the V gene TRBV6-1, with TRBD2 matching 7 bases. V lost 4 bases to trimming and J lost 6 bases; unmatched junction nucleotides: 9. The V gene's germline CDR1 is MNHNS and CDR2 SASEGT. The CDR3 totals 15 residues. The CDR3 DNA reads TGTGCCAGCAGTGCACGGGAGGCGGGGAGCAATGAGCAGTTCTTC. This gives the protein CASSAREAGSNEQFF.

This clonotype was seen at least ten times. The chain recombines TRBV3-1 with TRBJ2-1; the match to TRBD1 covers 8 bases. J was trimmed by 12 bases and V by 5 bases; bases with no gene match: 3. Per germline, CDR1 LGHDT and CDR2 YNNKEL (reference sequence). This CDR3 comprises 11 residues. The CDR3 loop reads CASSRGQVQFF. The CDR3 nucleotides read TGTGCCAGCAGCAGGGGACAGGTGCAGTTCTTC.

The chain has TRBV3-1 and TRBJ1-5, with 8 bases that match TRBD1. The CDR3 spans 18 residues. The V segment lost 1 base and the J segment 2 bases; nucleotides outside the gene matches: 10. Germline lookup yields CDR1 LGHDT and CDR2 YNNKEL (reference sequence). For the CDR3, the DNA is TGTGCCAGCAGCCAAGGGGACAGGAGGATGGGAGGCAATCAGCCCCAGCATTTT. Its translation: CASSQGDRRMGGNQPQHF. Full variable domain (remainder filled in from reference TRBV3-1 and TRBJ1-5): DTAVSQTPKYLVTQMGNDKSIKCEQNLGHDTMYWYKQDSKKFLKIMFSYNNKELIINETVPNRFSPKSPDKAHLNLHINSLELGDSAVYFCASSQGDRRMGGNQPQHFGDGTRLSIL.

The chain has TRBV5-1 and TRBJ2-1, with 8 bases lining up with TRBD2. CDR3 length: 15 residues. V shed 4 bases and J 1 base; nucleotides not matched to a gene: 4. CDR1 SGHRS and CDR2 YFSETQ come from the germline V gene. In nucleotides, the CDR3 is TGCGCCAGCAGCCGGGAGGGCCAGTCCTACAATGAGCAGTTCTTC. This encodes CASSREGQSYNEQFF. The entire variable domain, with the rest obtained from reference TRBV5-1 and TRBJ2-1, is as follows: KAGVTQTPRYLIKTRGQQVTLSCSPISGHRSVSWYQQTPGQGLQFLFEYFSETQRNKGNFPGRFSGRQFSNSRSEMNVSTLELGDSALYLCASSREGQSYNEQFFGPGTRLTVL.

A word on this clonotype: Germline is not matched at one junction end, which may reflect a read error. V usage is TRBV20-1 and J usage is TRBJ2-1; 8 bases agree with TRBD2. The CDR3 loop spans 16 amino acids. Germline CDR1 reads DFQATT; CDR2 reads SNEGSKA (reference sequence). As DNA, the CDR3 is TGCAGTGCTGGAGATATTGAAACTAGCGGCTACAATGAGCAGTTCTTC. The encoded protein is CSAGDIETSGYNEQFF.

With regard to this clonotype: This clone may be a read error of a much larger clone one base away. The rearrangement joins TRBV28 to TRBJ1-4; weak D call: TRBD1 (5 bases). Germline V gene sequence: CDR1 MDHEN, CDR2 SYDVKM. The CDR3 length is 15 residues. The CDR3 spells CASMRSGDDNEKPFF. The CDR3 nucleotides read TGTGCCAGCATGCGGTCGGGGGATGATAATGAAAAACCGTTTTTT.

On this clonotype: With a much larger clone just one base away, this may be a read error. V is TRBV10-3 and J is TRBJ1-3, with D possibly being TRBD1 (5 bases). The length of the CDR3 is 11 residues. Germline CDR1 and CDR2: ENHRY and SYGVKD. The CDR3 DNA follows: TGTGACATCAGGCCGGGGCACACCATATATTTT. It is translated as CDIRPGHTIYF.

The J gene is TRBJ2-1, the V gene TRBV7-6; no firm D call. The germline gives CDR1 SGHVS, CDR2 FNYEAQ. Between the trimmed V and J ends, which lost 7 bases and 0 bases, there was a span of 10 bases. The CDR3 runs 14 residues. The CDR3 loop reads CASTLGSSYNEQFF. As DNA, the CDR3 is TGTGCCAGCACCTTGGGTAGCTCCTACAATGAGCAGTTCTTC. Variable domain in full (rest from reference TRBV7-6 and TRBJ2-1): GAGVSQSPRYKVTKRGQDVALRCDPISGHVSLYWYRQALGQGPEFLTYFNYEAQQDKSGLPNDRFSAERPEGSISTLTIQRTEQRDSAMYRCASTLGSSYNEQFFGPGTRLTVL.

As DNA, the CDR3 is TGCGCCAGCAGTGGACAGGGGATCTACGAGCAGTACTTC. Translating it yields CASSGQGIYEQYF. The chain has TRBV5-1 and TRBJ2-7; 9 bases align to TRBD1. Looked up from germline, CDR1 is SGHRS and CDR2 is YFSETQ. The CDR3 runs to 13 residues. The ends lost 5 bases at V and 3 bases at J; junction bases unmatched: 3.

The chain combines TRBV12-3 or TRBV12-4 with TRBJ2-7, with D unclear. This CDR3 spans 15 amino acids. V dropped 4 bases and J dropped 4 bases, with 17 bases sitting between them. CDR3 protein: CASSSDGGFMYEQYF. In DNA, the CDR3 is TGTGCCAGCAGTTCGGACGGCGGTTTCATGTACGAGCAGTACTTC.

This clonotype was detected ten times or more. CDR3 residues: CASSLRGSHYNEQFF. CDR3 DNA: TGTGCCAGCAGTTTAAGGGGGAGTCACTACAATGAGCAGTTCTTC. The chain links TRBV28 to TRBJ2-1; a possible D gene is TRBD1 (6 bases). There are 15 residues in the CDR3. Trimming shortened V by 2 bases and J by 3 bases, and 11 bases separated the two germline ends. Looked up from germline, CDR1 is MDHEN and CDR2 is SYDVKM.

Only a few counts were recorded for this clonotype. V usage is TRBV19 and J usage is TRBJ2-1; 10 bases align to TRBD2. V trimming: 7 bases; J trimming: 6 bases; junction bases outside the gene matches: 3. This CDR3 has 13 residues. Germline CDR1 LNHDA, CDR2 SQIVND (reference sequence). The CDR3, as DNA: TGTGCCAGTATTGCTAGCGGGAGCAATGAGCAGTTCTTC. It translates to CASIASGSNEQFF.

The chain has TRBV18 and TRBJ2-5; D call uncertain. CDR1 is KGHSH and CDR2 is LQKENI in the germline V gene. The CDR3 is made up of 13 amino acids. Trimming left V 2 bases short and J 8 bases short, with 12 bases between. The CDR3 sequence: CASSPAEMETQYF. The CDR3, as DNA: TGTGCCAGCTCACCAGCGGAGATGGAAACCCAGTACTTC. Looking up the rest from reference TRBV18 and TRBJ2-5 gives the full variable domain: NAGVMQNPRHLVRRRGQEARLRCSPMKGHSHVYWYRQLPEEGLKFMVYLQKENIIDESGMPKERFSAEFPKEGPSILRIQQVVRGDSAAYFCASSPAEMETQYFGPGTRLLVL.

This chain links TRBV7-2 with TRBJ2-1; the D gene is possibly TRBD2 (5 bases). Trimming removed 1 base from V and 7 bases from J, with 26 bases in between. There are 19 residues in the CDR3. In germline, CDR1 is SGHTA, CDR2 FQGNSA. Here the CDR3 DNA reads TGTGCCAGCAGCTTAGTCTCTAGAGGGAGAGGAGGTGGCTGGAATGAGCAGTTCTTC. Protein sequence: CASSLVSRGRGGGWNEQFF. Looking up the rest from reference TRBV7-2 and TRBJ2-1 gives the full variable domain: GAGVSQSPSNKVTEKGKDVELRCDPISGHTALYWYRQSLGQGLEFLIYFQGNSAPDKSGLPSDRFSAERTGGSVSTLTIQRTQQEDSAVYLCASSLVSRGRGGGWNEQFFGPGTRLTVL.